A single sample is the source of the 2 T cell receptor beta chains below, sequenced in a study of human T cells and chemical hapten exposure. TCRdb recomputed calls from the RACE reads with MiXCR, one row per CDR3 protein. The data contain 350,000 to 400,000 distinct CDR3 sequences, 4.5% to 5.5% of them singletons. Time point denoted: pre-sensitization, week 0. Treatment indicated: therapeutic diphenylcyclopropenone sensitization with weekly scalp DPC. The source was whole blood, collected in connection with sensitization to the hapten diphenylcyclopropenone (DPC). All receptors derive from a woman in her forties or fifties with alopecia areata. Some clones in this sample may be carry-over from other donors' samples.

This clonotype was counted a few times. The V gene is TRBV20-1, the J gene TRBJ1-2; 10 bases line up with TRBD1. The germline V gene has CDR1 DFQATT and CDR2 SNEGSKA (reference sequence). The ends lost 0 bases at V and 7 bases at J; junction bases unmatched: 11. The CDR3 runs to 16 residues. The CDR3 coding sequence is TGCAGTGCTAGAGACCGGACAGGGGGGATCCCCCCTGGCTACACCTTC. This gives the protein CSARDRTGGIPPGYTF.

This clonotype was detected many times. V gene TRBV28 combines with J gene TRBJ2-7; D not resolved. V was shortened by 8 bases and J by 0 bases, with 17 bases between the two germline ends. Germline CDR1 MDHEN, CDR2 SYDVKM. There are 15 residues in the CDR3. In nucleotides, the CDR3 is TGTGCCAGCCGCTACCCTAAGGGTAGCTCCTACGAGCAGTACTTC. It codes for CASRYPKGSSYEQYF.